The 28 T cell receptor beta chains below come from one sample, sequenced in a study of blood T cell repertoires in COVID-19. Repertoires were generated with immunoSEQ multiplex PCR, while TCRdb's copy carries only in-frame clones and drops some. The top ten clones hold roughly 24% of a sample with approximately 15,000 clones, roughly 91% of them seen once. The sequenced sample was peripheral blood. Receptors were obtained from a man between 60 and 75 years old with acute or convalescent COVID-19.

This rearrangement joins TRBV29-1 to TRBJ1-2; 8 positions match TRBD1. The CDR3 has 14 residues. Per the germline V gene, CDR1 is SQVTM and CDR2 is ANQGSEA. V was clipped by 4 bases and J by 4 bases; unmatched bases: 8. CDR3 sequence reads: CSVGTGMSGYGYTF. CDR3 in DNA: TGCAGCGTTGGGACAGGGATGAGTGGCTATGGCTACACCTTC. The full variable domain, its missing parts supplied by reference TRBV29-1 and TRBJ1-2, is SAVISQKPSRDICQRGTSLTIQCQVDSQVTMMFWYRQQPGQSLTLIATANQGSEATYESGFVIDKFPISRPNLTFSTLTVSNMSPEDSSIYLCSVGTGMSGYGYTFGSGTRLTVV.

The chain uses TRBV11-2 and TRBJ2-2, with a tentative D call TRBD2 (5 bases). Germline CDR1 and CDR2: SGHAT and FQNNGV. V was clipped by 1 base and J by 7 bases, with 16 bases between them. This CDR3 is 16 amino acids long. For the CDR3, the DNA is TGTGCCAGCAGCTTAGCGTTTACTAGTAGGATCGGGGAGCTGTTTTTT. Translation: CASSLAFTSRIGELFF.

V and J are TRBV23-1 and TRBJ2-1, with 10 bases identical to TRBD1. TRBV23-1 is marked as an open reading frame, function uncertain. The V gene end was trimmed by 7 bases and the J gene end by 7 bases; junction bases not matched to a gene: 10. This CDR3 contains 15 residues. The CDR3 region is CASTPGTGDENEQFF. The CDR3 region has the DNA TGCGCCAGCACTCCCGGGACAGGGGATGAAAATGAGCAGTTCTTC.

The table lists this clone with a count of one. CDR3 in DNA: TGTGCCAGTAGCGGGTTCACAGATACGCAGTATTTT. Translation: CASSGFTDTQYF. This sequence joins TRBV19 and TRBJ2-3, with D hard to call. Trimming shortened V by 6 bases and J by 2 bases, and 6 bases separated the two germline ends. Looked up from germline, CDR1 is LNHDA and CDR2 is SQIVND (reference sequence). The CDR3 is made up of 12 amino acids.

The rearrangement links TRBV27 to TRBJ2-2, with 7 bases matching TRBD1. The germline V gene encodes CDR1 MNHEY and CDR2 SMNVEV (reference sequence). The CDR3 contains 15 residues. V lost 3 bases to trimming and J lost 7 bases; unmatched junction nucleotides: 8. The CDR3 DNA follows: TGTGCCAGCAGTTTTCGGGACAGTTTACACGGGGAGCTGTTTTTT. This gives the protein CASSFRDSLHGELFF.

V and J are TRBV27 and TRBJ2-7; 9 bases map to TRBD2. V shed 6 bases, J shed 6 bases, and the junction held 18 bases outside the gene matches. Germline V gene data show CDR1 as MNHEY and CDR2 as SMNVEV (reference sequence). The CDR3 contains 17 residues. As DNA, the CDR3 is TGTGCCAGCAGCCTAAAGGGTGGGGGACTAGCCACAGCCGAGCAGTACTTC. Translated, it gives CASSLKGGGLATAEQYF.

The chain joins TRBV7-9 to TRBJ2-3; 11 bases fit TRBD2. CDR1 is SEHNR, CDR2 FQNEAQ, per germline (reference sequence). The length of the CDR3 is 15 residues. With 5 bases clipped from V and 3 bases from J, the junction kept 4 bases outside the gene matches. CDR3 sequence (DNA): TGTGCCAGCAGCCGACTAGCGGGGAGTACAGATACGCAGTATTTT. Protein: CASSRLAGSTDTQYF.

The chain uses TRBV11-2 and TRBJ2-7, with 9 nucleotides matching TRBD1. V dropped 1 base and J dropped 3; count of bases not matched to a gene: 7. The CDR3 extends over 16 amino acids. Germline V CDR1 and CDR2: SGHAT, FQNNGV. CDR3 coding DNA: TGTGCCAGCAGCTTAGGGGAGCCGGGACAGGGCTACGAGCAGTACTTC. This gives the protein CASSLGEPGQGYEQYF.

The CDR3 sequence: CASGTGDEKLFF. The DNA of the CDR3 is TGTGCCAGCGGGACAGGGGATGAAAAACTGTTTTTT. The V and J genes are TRBV28 and TRBJ1-4; 10 bases line up with TRBD1. This CDR3 spans 12 amino acids. Germline loops: CDR1 MDHEN, CDR2 SYDVKM. The V and J ends lost 8 bases and 6 bases, in that order; junction bases with no gene match: 0.

This rearrangement joins TRBV5-6 to TRBJ2-1; D is perhaps TRBD2 (7 bases). CDR1 is SGHDT, CDR2 YYEEEE, per germline. This CDR3 contains 15 residues. V was trimmed by 0 bases and J by 6 bases, leaving 13 bases between them. The CDR3 nucleotides read TGTGCCAGCAGCTTGGACGGGGGGCGGTTCAATGAGCAGTTCTTC. Amino acids: CASSLDGGRFNEQFF.

This rearrangement joins TRBV6-6 to TRBJ1-5; D uncertain. V was cut by 2 bases and J by 3 bases, with 8 bases left in between. The CDR3 totals 14 residues. The germline V gene encodes CDR1 MNHNY and CDR2 SVGAGI (reference sequence). The CDR3 loop reads CASSYLKDNQPQHF. CDR3 DNA: TGTGCCAGCAGTTACCTAAAAGACAATCAGCCCCAGCATTTT.

The chain carries TRBV5-6 and TRBJ2-3; 11 bases match TRBD2. This CDR3 comprises 14 residues. Trimming at V came to 6 bases and at J to 2 bases, leaving 2 bases not matched to a gene. Germline values: CDR1 SGHDT, CDR2 YYEEEE. The CDR3 nucleotides read TGTGCCAGCATACTAGCGGGAGACACAGATACGCAGTATTTT. Translating gives CASILAGDTDTQYF.

CDR3 in DNA: TGTGCCTGGAGTGTAGTCGCGGCCCAGGGGGACCAGTACTTC. Translating gives CAWSVVAAQGDQYF. The chain couples TRBV30 to TRBJ2-5, with 7 bases fitting TRBD1. The V segment lost 0 bases and the J segment 10 bases; nucleotides outside the gene matches: 11. The length of the CDR3 is 14 residues. CDR1 and CDR2 (germline): GTSNPN, SVGIG (reference sequence). Drawing the rest from reference TRBV30 and TRBJ2-5, the complete variable domain is SQTIHQWPATLVQPVGSPLSLECTVEGTSNPNLYWYRQAAGRGLQLLFYSVGIGQISSEVPQNLSASRPQDRQFILSSKKLLLSDSGFYLCAWSVVAAQGDQYFGPGTRLLVL.

V usage is TRBV3-1 (or the pseudogene TRBV3-2) and J usage is TRBJ2-4, with 8 nucleotides matching TRBD2. Germline V gives CDR1 LGHDT, CDR2 YNNKEL (reference sequence). The junction had 8 bases not matched to a gene; V was cut back by 3 bases and J by 7 bases. The CDR3 extends over 15 amino acids. In DNA form, the CDR3 reads TGTGCCAGCAGCCAGTCTTCTAGCGGGCGGAACATTCAGTACTTC. This encodes CASSQSSSGRNIQYF.

CDR3 loop: CASSPGTGRLALTLNTEAFF. CDR3 coding DNA: TGTGCCAGCTCACCCGGGACAGGGAGACTTGCCCTAACGTTGAACACTGAAGCTTTCTTT. The V and J genes are TRBV18 and TRBJ1-1, with 9 bases lining up with TRBD1. V dropped 3 bases and J dropped 0; count of bases not matched to a gene: 17. Per the germline V gene, CDR1 is KGHSH and CDR2 is LQKENI. The CDR3 is made up of 20 amino acids.

The chain uses TRBV3-1 (or the pseudogene TRBV3-2) and TRBJ2-1; TRBD2 might be the D (5 bases). The CDR3 sequence is 12 residues long. The germline V gene has CDR1 LGHDT and CDR2 YNNKEL (reference sequence). Between the trimmed V and J ends, which lost 3 bases and 8 bases, there was a span of 8 bases. The CDR3 DNA follows: TGTGCCAGCAGCCAGGCGGGTTATGAGCAGTTCTTC. It codes for CASSQAGYEQFF.

The CDR3 nucleotides are TGTGCCAGCAGCGGGCGACTATCCGATGAGCAGTTCTTC. Protein: CASSGRLSDEQFF. This chain links TRBV5-4 with TRBJ2-1; maybe TRBD2 (5 bases). Looked up from germline, CDR1 is SGHNT and CDR2 is YYREEE (reference sequence). The CDR3 length is 13 residues. The V end was cut by 4 bases, the J end by 8 bases, with 13 bases between.

This chain connects TRBV5-6 to TRBJ2-3; D uncertain. Per the germline V gene, CDR1 is SGHDT and CDR2 is YYEEEE. The CDR3 has 14 residues. The V gene lost 0 bases and the J gene lost 4 bases, with 9 bases spanning the gap. The CDR3 protein is CASSLDLEADTQYF. The CDR3 DNA sequence: TGTGCCAGCAGCTTGGATTTAGAGGCAGATACGCAGTATTTT.

This sequence joins TRBV5-8 and TRBJ1-2, with 8 bases aligning to TRBD1. Germline V gene lookup returns CDR1 SGHTS and CDR2 YDEGEE. With V trimmed by 4 bases and J by 5 bases, 4 bases remained unmatched. The CDR3 consists of 13 residues. For the CDR3, the DNA is TGTGCCAGCAGCATCAGGGGGCCTTATGGCTACACCTTC. Its translation is CASSIRGPYGYTF.

The chain uses TRBV3-1 (or the pseudogene TRBV3-2) and TRBJ2-1; 10 bases match TRBD2. The CDR3 runs to 15 residues. Trimming at V came to 4 bases and at J to 2 bases, leaving 2 bases not matched to a gene. Germline-derived CDR1 and CDR2 are LGHDT and YNNKEL (reference sequence). CDR3 sequence: CASSPSGRTYNEQFF. As DNA, the CDR3 is TGTGCCAGCAGCCCTAGCGGGAGAACCTACAATGAGCAGTTCTTC.

The chain recombines TRBV7-2 with TRBJ1-4, with 8 bases identical to TRBD1. The CDR3 runs to 15 residues. Germline V CDR1 and CDR2: SGHTA, FQGNSA. Germline trimming cut 3 bases from V and 6 bases from J; bases unmatched to any gene: 6. The CDR3 sequence: CASSFWGQAHEKLFF. CDR3 DNA sequence: TGTGCCAGCAGCTTCTGGGGACAGGCCCATGAAAAACTGTTTTTT.

V is TRBV5-4 and J is TRBJ2-5; D is ambiguous. Trimming left V 0 bases short and J 2 bases short, with 11 bases between. Looked up from germline, CDR1 is SGHNT and CDR2 is YYREEE (reference sequence). This CDR3 is 15 amino acids long. CDR3 sequence reads: CASSLALGGQETQYF. CDR3 in DNA: TGTGCCAGCAGCTTGGCGTTAGGCGGACAAGAGACCCAGTACTTC. Using reference TRBV5-4 and TRBJ2-5 for the parts outside the CDR3, the full variable domain is ETGVTQSPTHLIKTRGQQVTLRCSSQSGHNTVSWYQQALGQGPQFIFQYYREEENGRGNFPPRFSGLQFPNYSSELNVNALELDDSALYLCASSLALGGQETQYFGPGTRLLVL.

This chain links TRBV11-2 with TRBJ1-2; 7 positions agree with TRBD1. Unmatched junction bases numbered 3, after V lost 2 bases and J lost 0 bases. The length of the CDR3 is 15 residues. CDR1 and CDR2 from the germline V gene are SGHAT and FQNNGV. The CDR3 region has the DNA TGTGCCAGCAGCTTATATACAGGGGCTAACTATGGCTACACCTTC. Amino acid sequence: CASSLYTGANYGYTF.

This clone appeared a few times. The chain joins TRBV27 to TRBJ2-5, with 16 bases identical to TRBD2. The junction had 6 bases not matched to a gene; V was cut back by 6 bases and J by 5 bases. The germline CDR1 and CDR2 sequences are MNHEY and SMNVEV (reference sequence). CDR3 length: 16 amino acids. In DNA, the CDR3 is TGTGCCAGCAGAAAGGGACTAGCGGGAGGGCTGGAGACCCAGTACTTC. It translates to CASRKGLAGGLETQYF.

This chain uses TRBV6-5 with TRBJ1-1; 7 bases agree with TRBD1. J was trimmed by 3 bases and V by 5 bases; bases with no gene match: 6. From germline, CDR1 is MNHEY and CDR2 SVGAGI. The CDR3 extends over 14 amino acids. CDR3 amino acids: CASSRQGEYTEAFF. The CDR3 region has the DNA TGTGCCAGCAGTCGACAGGGTGAGTACACTGAAGCTTTCTTT.

The rearrangement joins TRBV7-2 to TRBJ2-3; possible D gene TRBD2, 5 bases. Trimming took 2 bases from V and 3 from J, leaving 24 bases between them. The CDR3 length is 19 residues. Looked up from germline, CDR1 is SGHTA and CDR2 is FQGNSA. CDR3 DNA: TGTGCCAGCAGCTTATCCCCCTCTCGGTCGAGGGTCCGGACAGATACGCAGTATTTT. It is translated as CASSLSPSRSRVRTDTQYF.

This clone was seen a single time. The CDR3 DNA sequence: TGTGCCTCTCCACCCAGGCAGGGAAACACCGGGGAGCTGTTTTTT. It translates to CASPPRQGNTGELFF. The rearrangement links TRBV30 to TRBJ2-2; D may be TRBD1 (5 bases). Germline lookup yields CDR1 GTSNPN and CDR2 SVGIG (reference sequence). V lost 7 bases, J lost 2 bases, and 17 bases lay in between. This CDR3 is built from 15 residues. The full variable domain, its missing parts supplied by reference TRBV30 and TRBJ2-2, is SQTIHQWPATLVQPVGSPLSLECTVEGTSNPNLYWYRQAAGRGLQLLFYSVGIGQISSEVPQNLSASRPQDRQFILSSKKLLLSDSGFYLCASPPRQGNTGELFFGEGSRLTVL.

This clone was seen just once. This chain links TRBV6-1 with TRBJ2-4; D not resolved. This CDR3 contains 13 residues. V lost 1 base and J 4 bases, leaving 5 bases between the germline ends. Germline lookup yields CDR1 MNHNS and CDR2 SASEGT. The CDR3 sequence: CASSEGAKNIQYF. CDR3 bases: TGTGCCAGCAGTGAAGGGGCAAAAAACATTCAGTACTTC.